Following are 14 T cell receptor beta chains from one sample sequenced in a study of a mutant IDH1 vaccine in newly diagnosed glioma. TCRdb keeps only in-frame clones here, not all; method: immunoSEQ multiplex PCR. The sample gives 45,000 to 60,000 clones, 85% to 90% of which show up once; 5.7% is in the top ten. These receptors have no identified antigens. Documented time point: week 35, safety follow-up. Mutant IDH1 20-mer peptide, at 300 ug, made up each vaccine dose, with topical imiquimod. This material consisted of PBMCs, taken from a glioma patient whose treatment included an IDH1 peptide vaccine. These receptor sequences come from a woman aged 40 to 49 with glioma.

CDR3 in DNA: TGTGCCAGCAGCTTAGAGCGGGGACTCGAGCAGTACTTC. This translates into CASSLERGLEQYF. This rearrangement joins TRBV11-2 to TRBJ2-7; D may be TRBD2 (6 bases). The germline V and J ends were trimmed by 0 bases and 6 bases, with 9 bases remaining between them. Germline CDR1 is SGHAT and CDR2 is FQNNGV. There are 13 residues in the CDR3.

CDR3 protein: CASSEGSLAYEQYF. DNA for the CDR3: TGTGCCAGCAGTGAAGGGTCTCTTGCCTACGAGCAGTACTTC. V usage is TRBV25-1 and J usage is TRBJ2-7; no firm D call. The germline V gene encodes CDR1 MGHDK and CDR2 SYGVNS. The CDR3 contains 14 residues. V was shortened by 2 bases and J by 2 bases, with 10 bases between the two germline ends.

V is TRBV27 and J is TRBJ2-1, with 8 positions matching TRBD2. Germline V gene lookup returns CDR1 MNHEY and CDR2 SMNVEV (reference sequence). V lost 5 bases to trimming and J lost 7 bases; unmatched junction nucleotides: 13. The CDR3 covers 16 residues. DNA of the CDR3: TGTGCCAGCAGTACACCTCTAGCGGGTCCTTGGAATGAGCAGTTCTTC. Translating gives CASSTPLAGPWNEQFF.

The chain couples TRBV18 to TRBJ2-7; no reliable D call. CDR3 length: 12 residues. Trimming shortened V by 3 bases and J by 2 bases, and 5 bases separated the two germline ends. Germline CDR1 is KGHSH and CDR2 is LQKENI. The CDR3 sequence is CASSPGTYEQYF. CDR3 bases: TGTGCCAGCTCACCCGGAACCTACGAGCAGTACTTC.

CDR3 sequence reads: CASSLGGEQETQYF. The CDR3 DNA reads as TGTGCCAGCAGCCTAGGCGGGGAACAAGAGACCCAGTACTTC. This chain uses TRBV7-2 with TRBJ2-5; D possibly corresponds to TRBD2 (6 bases). V shed 5 bases and J shed 2 bases, with 12 bases lying between them. This CDR3 is built from 14 residues. CDR1 and CDR2 from the germline V gene are SGHTA and FQGNSA. Full variable domain (remainder filled in from reference TRBV7-2 and TRBJ2-5): GAGVSQSPSNKVTEKGKDVELRCDPISGHTALYWYRQSLGQGLEFLIYFQGNSAPDKSGLPSDRFSAERTGGSVSTLTIQRTQQEDSAVYLCASSLGGEQETQYFGPGTRLLVL.

The chain is built from TRBV15 and TRBJ2-7, with 8 bases matching TRBD2. Germline values: CDR1 LNHNV, CDR2 YYDKDF (reference sequence). Trimming removed 3 bases from V and 6 bases from J; junction bases left unmatched: 7. This CDR3 contains 14 residues. The CDR3 DNA reads as TGTGCCACCAGCAGTCCTATAGCGGGATTCGAGCAGTACTTC. Its protein is CATSSPIAGFEQYF.

This clone has only one observation. The chain combines TRBV19 with TRBJ2-6; D possibly matches TRBD1 or TRBD2 (6 bases each). CDR3 length: 16 amino acids. Germline CDR1 LNHDA, CDR2 SQIVND (reference sequence). Trimming cost V 9 bases and J 3 bases, with 18 bases left between them. DNA for the CDR3: TGTGCCAGCAAGGGGACACAGGGAGGTGGGGCCAACGTCCTGACTTTC. Translating it yields CASKGTQGGGANVLTF.

The chain recombines TRBV27 with TRBJ2-5, with 7 bases aligning to TRBD1. The length of the CDR3 is 15 residues. V was clipped by 5 bases and J by 4 bases; unmatched bases: 10. Per germline, CDR1 MNHEY and CDR2 SMNVEV (reference sequence). The CDR3 here is CASSPGTAGRETQYF. CDR3 nucleotide sequence: TGTGCCAGCAGTCCGGGGACAGCAGGGCGAGAGACCCAGTACTTC.

The V gene is TRBV20-1, the J gene TRBJ1-1, with D possibly matching TRBD1 (6 bases). The V gene's germline CDR1 is DFQATT and CDR2 SNEGSKA (reference sequence). CDR3 size: 11 residues. Trimming left V 6 bases short and J 5 bases short, with 10 bases between. CDR3 protein: CSAIRGTEAFF. The CDR3 nucleotides read TGCAGTGCAATCAGGGGAACTGAAGCTTTCTTT.

The V and J genes are TRBV7-2 and TRBJ2-7; no clear D gene. The V gene's germline CDR1 is SGHTA and CDR2 FQGNSA. V was pared by 5 bases and J by 0 bases, with 2 bases between. The length of the CDR3 is 11 residues. In DNA, the CDR3 is TGTGCCAGCAGCCACTCCTACGAGCAGTACTTC. Its translation is CASSHSYEQYF.

The chain recombines TRBV5-4 with TRBJ2-2; D might be TRBD2 (5 bases). Germline lookup yields CDR1 SGHNT and CDR2 YYREEE (reference sequence). The CDR3 runs 15 residues. The V end was cut by 4 bases, the J end by 0 bases, with 10 bases between. This CDR3 reads CASSLRDTNTGELFF. CDR3 nucleotides: TGTGCCAGCAGCCTCCGGGATACGAACACCGGGGAGCTGTTTTTT.

This rearrangement joins TRBV7-9 to TRBJ2-7; 8 nucleotides line up with TRBD1. The germline gives CDR1 SEHNR, CDR2 FQNEAQ (reference sequence). The CDR3 contains 16 residues. The J segment lost 3 bases and the V segment lost 5 bases, leaving 12 bases of the junction unmatched. DNA of the CDR3: TGTGCCAGCAGCACAGCCCTCGGACAGGGCATCTACGAGCAGTACTTC. Its translation: CASSTALGQGIYEQYF.

The V gene is TRBV5-1, the J gene TRBJ1-1, with D maybe TRBD1 (6 bases). There are 14 residues in the CDR3. V was clipped by 3 bases and J by 2 bases, with 11 bases between them. Germline CDR1 and CDR2: SGHRS and YFSETQ. CDR3 sequence reads: CASSYRASNTEAFF. The DNA of the CDR3 is TGCGCCAGCAGCTACAGGGCCTCCAACACTGAAGCTTTCTTT.

The chain couples TRBV25-1 to TRBJ2-4, with a weak D call TRBD1 (6 bases). The germline V and J ends were trimmed by 2 bases and 8 bases, with 10 bases remaining between them. This CDR3 spans 13 amino acids. From germline, CDR1 is MGHDK and CDR2 SYGVNS. CDR3 amino acids: CASSEGTTDIQYF. The CDR3 DNA sequence: TGTGCCAGCAGTGAAGGGACAACGGACATTCAGTACTTC.